Listed below are T cell receptor beta chains from one sample, sequenced in a study of blood T cell repertoires in COVID-19. The repertoire was sequenced with immunoSEQ multiplex PCR; TCRdb's copy has only in-frame clones and lacks some. The sample holds fewer than 200,000 clones, over 80% seen once. The sample was PBMCs or T cells enriched from blood (not recorded which). Receptors originate from a woman between 50 and 59 years old who had recovered from COVID-19. CDR3s include the opening cysteine and the closing phenylalanine or tryptophan. Each record gives: V gene, CDR3 protein.

TRBV6-5	CASSYELAGARDTQYF
TRBV28	CASSPQVNEQFF
TRBV4-3	CASSQAGGADTQYF
TRBV7-3	CASSRLSGVSYNEQFF
TRBV3-1/TRBV3-2	CASSQAPYLAGGPSGELFF
TRBV3-1/TRBV3-2	CASSQVQDAPLHF
TRBV2	CASSRQGVGQPQHF
TRBV11-2	CASSSRLAKNIQYF
TRBV6-5	CASSRTSGYTDTQYF
TRBV27	CASRGTGAIYGYTF
TRBV5-6	CASSPRGGNYGYTF
TRBV19	CASRIAGTGGSPLHF